The 3 T cell receptor beta chains below were found in one sample sequenced in a study of a mutant IDH1 vaccine in newly diagnosed glioma. Assay: immunoSEQ multiplex PCR; the TCRdb copy retains only in-frame clones and omits some. The table records 25,000 to 30,000 clones, approximately 78% of them present only once. No cognate antigen is known for these TCRs. Documented time point: week 23, last vaccination. In every dose of vaccine, 300 ug of mutant IDH1 20-mer peptide was given alongside topical imiquimod. The specimen was PBMCs, collected from a glioma patient whose treatment included an IDH1 peptide vaccine. These TCRs come from a woman younger than 45 with glioma.

V usage is TRBV19 and J usage is TRBJ1-6; TRBD1 agrees at 9 bases. From germline, CDR1 is LNHDA and CDR2 SQIVND (reference sequence). The CDR3 runs 17 residues. The trim removed 4 bases at V and 3 bases at J, leaving 7 bases unmatched. CDR3 DNA: TGTGCCAGTAGTACCCCACAGGGGGCTAGCTATAATTCACCCCTCCACTTT. It translates to CASSTPQGASYNSPLHF.

This clone was counted only a few times. The chain employs TRBV6-5 and TRBJ1-2; D uncertain. Trimming cost V 2 bases and J 5 bases, with 9 bases left between them. CDR1 is MNHEY and CDR2 is SVGAGI in the germline V gene. The CDR3 runs 13 residues. The CDR3 DNA reads TGTGCCAGCAGTTACGGACGAGGGTATGGCTACACCTTC. The encoded protein is CASSYGRGYGYTF.

The rearrangement links TRBV2 to TRBJ1-2, with D tentatively TRBD1 (5 bases). Germline V CDR1 and CDR2: SNHLY, FYNNEI. There are 15 residues in the CDR3. Trimming left V 4 bases short and J 4 bases short, with 16 bases between. The CDR3 DNA reads TGTGCCAGCAGTGGAGTATTCGGGACTCCCTATGGCTACACCTTC. This sequence encodes CASSGVFGTPYGYTF.